The 8 T cell receptor beta chains presented below share a single source sample, sequenced in a study of blood T cell repertoires in COVID-19. Libraries were prepared by immunoSEQ multiplex PCR; TCRdb keeps only in-frame clonotypes and omits some of them. The repertoire consists of roughly 410,000 clones, with around 87% occurring once and the leading ten covering 2% to 2.5%. The material sequenced was peripheral blood. These receptor sequences come from a woman aged 55 to 70 with COVID-19, enrolled during active disease.

Comment on this clone: This sample includes further DNA sequences coding for the same CDR3. The V and J genes are TRBV28 and TRBJ2-2; no clear D. CDR3 length equals 11 residues. CDR1 is MDHEN, CDR2 SYDVKM, per germline. Deletions cut 7 bases from V and 4 bases from J, with 4 bases between. The CDR3 region is CASTSTGELFF. The CDR3 bases are TGTGCCAGCACGAGCACCGGGGAGCTGTTTTTT.

V and J are TRBV5-1 and TRBJ1-6, with D unclear. V was cut by 0 bases and J by 10 bases, with 14 bases left in between. The CDR3 extends over 15 amino acids. Germline lookup yields CDR1 SGHRS and CDR2 YFSETQ. CDR3 sequence reads: CASSLERAASSPLHF. The CDR3 nucleotides are TGCGCCAGCAGCTTGGAGAGGGCTGCTAGCTCACCCCTCCACTTT.

The chain couples TRBV3-1 (or the pseudogene TRBV3-2) to TRBJ2-7; 7 nucleotides agree with TRBD1. The CDR3 runs to 15 residues. J lost 4 bases, V lost 3 bases, and 9 bases had no gene match. From germline, CDR1 is LGHDT and CDR2 YNNKEL (reference sequence). The CDR3 DNA reads as TGTGCCAGCAGCCAGGGCGGACAGGAACTATACGAGCAGTACTTC. Translating it yields CASSQGGQELYEQYF.

The chain uses TRBV18 and TRBJ1-6; the D is unclear. Germline CDR1 and CDR2: KGHSH and LQKENI. Trimming pared 0 bases from V and 0 bases from J, leaving 12 bases between. The CDR3 loop spans 18 amino acids. CDR3 loop: CASSPPGGPSSYNSPLHF. The CDR3 region has the DNA TGTGCCAGCTCACCACCGGGAGGACCGAGCTCCTATAATTCACCCCTCCACTTT. Based on the CDR3 plus reference TRBV18 and TRBJ1-6, the full variable domain is NAGVMQNPRHLVRRRGQEARLRCSPMKGHSHVYWYRQLPEEGLKFMVYLQKENIIDESGMPKERFSAEFPKEGPSILRIQQVVRGDSAAYFCASSPPGGPSSYNSPLHFGNGTRLTVT.

A few counts support this clone. The DNA for the CDR3 is TGTGCCAGCAGCACCCGTGCTAGTTTAGAGACCCAGTACTTC. It specifies CASSTRASLETQYF. The chain is built from TRBV7-9 and TRBJ2-5; D is undetermined. CDR3 length equals 14 residues. V was cut by 5 bases and J by 4 bases, with 14 bases left in between. Germline values: CDR1 SEHNR, CDR2 FQNEAQ (reference sequence).

The V gene is TRBV28, the J gene TRBJ1-2, with D maybe TRBD1 (5 bases). Trimming cost V 4 bases and J 3 bases, with 15 bases left between them. CDR3 length: 15 residues. Germline CDR1 MDHEN, CDR2 SYDVKM. The CDR3 sequence is CASSSTLQGHYGYTF. CDR3 in DNA: TGTGCCAGCAGTTCGACCCTCCAGGGCCACTATGGCTACACCTTC.

The rearrangement uses TRBV5-4 and TRBJ2-1; TRBD2 agrees at 11 bases. This CDR3 comprises 14 residues. The V gene end was trimmed by 5 bases and the J gene end by 4 bases; junction bases not matched to a gene: 2. From germline, CDR1 is SGHNT and CDR2 YYREEE (reference sequence). The CDR3, as DNA: TGTGCCAGCAGGGGACTAGCGGAGTACAATGAGCAGTTCTTC. Protein: CASRGLAEYNEQFF.

The chain joins TRBV2 to TRBJ2-7; D is possibly TRBD1 (5 bases). Germline V gene lookup returns CDR1 SNHLY and CDR2 FYNNEI. Trimming took off 7 bases at V and 3 bases at J, with 13 bases between the two ends. The CDR3 length is 13 residues. As DNA, the CDR3 is TGTGCCAGCACTCGGCAGGGATTCTACGAGCAGTACTTC. Protein product: CASTRQGFYEQYF. The whole variable domain, remainder taken from reference TRBV2 and TRBJ2-7, is EPEVTQTPSHQVTQMGQEVILRCVPISNHLYFYWYRQILGQKVEFLVSFYNNEISEKSEIFDDQFSVERPDGSNFTLKIRSTKLEDSAMYFCASTRQGFYEQYFGPGTRLTVT.